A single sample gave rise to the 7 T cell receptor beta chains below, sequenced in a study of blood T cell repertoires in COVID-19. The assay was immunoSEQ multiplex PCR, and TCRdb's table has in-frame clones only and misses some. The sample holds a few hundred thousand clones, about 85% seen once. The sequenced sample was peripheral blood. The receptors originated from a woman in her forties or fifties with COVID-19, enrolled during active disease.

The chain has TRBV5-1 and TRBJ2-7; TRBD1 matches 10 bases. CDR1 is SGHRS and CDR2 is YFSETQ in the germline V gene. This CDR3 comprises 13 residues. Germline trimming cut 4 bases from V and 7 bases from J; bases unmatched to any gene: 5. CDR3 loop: CASSGGTGDEQYF. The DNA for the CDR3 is TGCGCCAGCAGCGGCGGGACAGGGGATGAGCAGTACTTC. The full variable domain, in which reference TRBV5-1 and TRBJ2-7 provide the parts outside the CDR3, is KAGVTQTPRYLIKTRGQQVTLSCSPISGHRSVSWYQQTPGQGLQFLFEYFSETQRNKGNFPGRFSGRQFSNSRSEMNVSTLELGDSALYLCASSGGTGDEQYFGPGTRLTVT.

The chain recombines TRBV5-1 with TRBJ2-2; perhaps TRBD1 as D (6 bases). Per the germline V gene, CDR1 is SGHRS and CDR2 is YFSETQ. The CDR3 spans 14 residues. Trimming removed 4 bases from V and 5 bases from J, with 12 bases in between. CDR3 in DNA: TGCGCCAGCAGCCACCCTCAGGGGACCGGGGAGCTGTTTTTT. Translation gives CASSHPQGTGELFF.

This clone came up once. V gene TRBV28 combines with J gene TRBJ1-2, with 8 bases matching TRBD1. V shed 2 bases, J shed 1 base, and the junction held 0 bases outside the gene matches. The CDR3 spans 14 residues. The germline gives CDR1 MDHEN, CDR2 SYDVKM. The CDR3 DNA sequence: TGTGCCAGCAGTTTAGACAGGGGTAACTATGGCTACACCTTC. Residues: CASSLDRGNYGYTF.

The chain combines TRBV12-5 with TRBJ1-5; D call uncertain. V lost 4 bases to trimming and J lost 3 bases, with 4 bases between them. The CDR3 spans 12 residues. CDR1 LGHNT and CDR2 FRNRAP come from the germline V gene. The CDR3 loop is CASGSLNQPQHF. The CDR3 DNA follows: TGTGCTAGTGGTTCCCTCAATCAGCCCCAGCATTTT. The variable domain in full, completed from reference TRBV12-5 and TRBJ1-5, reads DARVTQTPRHKVTEMGQEVTMRCQPILGHNTVFWYRQTMMQGLELLAYFRNRAPLDDSGMPKDRFSAEMPDATLATLKIQPSEPRDSAVYFCASGSLNQPQHFGDGTRLSIL.

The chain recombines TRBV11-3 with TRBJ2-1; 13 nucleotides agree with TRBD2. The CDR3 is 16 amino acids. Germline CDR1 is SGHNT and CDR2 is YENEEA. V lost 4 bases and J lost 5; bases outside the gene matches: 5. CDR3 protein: CASSYGTSGADNEQFF. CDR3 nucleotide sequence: TGTGCCAGCAGCTATGGGACTAGCGGGGCCGACAATGAGCAGTTCTTC.

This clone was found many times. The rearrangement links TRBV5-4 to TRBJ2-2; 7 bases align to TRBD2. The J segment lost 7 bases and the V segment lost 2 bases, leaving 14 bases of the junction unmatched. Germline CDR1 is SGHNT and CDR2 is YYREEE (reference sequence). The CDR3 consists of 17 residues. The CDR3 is CASSLAGTSRGHGELFF. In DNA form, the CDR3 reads TGTGCCAGCAGCTTAGCGGGGACTTCCCGGGGTCACGGGGAGCTGTTTTTT.

Here the CDR3 reads CAISESGQVIYF. CDR3 nucleotide sequence: TGTGCCATCAGTGAGTCTGGACAGGTTATATATTTT. The V call is TRBV10-3, the J call TRBJ1-3, with 7 bases identical to TRBD1. The CDR3 runs 12 residues. Germline V lookup: CDR1 ENHRY, CDR2 SYGVKD. The ends lost 0 bases at V and 13 bases at J; junction bases unmatched: 3.